The clone carrying this T cell receptor (beta chain) was observed at least ten times. Antigen unknown. A previously described protocol, modified, built RNA-based TCR cDNA libraries. Methods used by the authors: Each donor had about 85,000 to nearly 500,000 clonotypes. TCRdb fed the 5' RACE reads into MiXCR, producing one record per CDR3 protein. The V and J calls, along with clone size, are taken from TCRdb and not from the paper's own processing. The sample consists of hundreds of thousands of distinct CDR3 sequences, 28% of them appearing once. This CDR3 has 14 amino acids. Trimming stripped 7 bases from V and 0 bases from J, with 15 bases between. Looked up from germline, CDR1 is SQVTM and CDR2 is ANQGSEA. The data are from a study of identical twins' blood T cells. Study conclusions and caveats: Twin repertoire similarity may partly reflect shared environment.

Material: PBMCs. The receptor was isolated from a woman aged 18 to 55 in good health. The J gene is TRBJ1-2, the V gene TRBV29-1; D uncertain. CDR3 sequence reads: CSATDTSSNYGYTF. CDR3 DNA: TGCAGCGCCACTGACACCTCTTCTAACTATGGCTACACCTTC.